The entry that follows covers one T cell receptor (beta chain) sequence. The sample comes from a study of cytomegalovirus exposure and HLA in healthy donors. The PCR employed 60 Vbeta primers together with 13 Jbeta primers. Sequencing was performed with immunoSEQ multiplex PCR; in TCRdb, only in-frame clones are kept and a portion is missing. Of about 120,000 clones detected, 74% appear once; the ten largest clones hold 2% to 2.5%. CDR1 is MDHEN, CDR2 SYDVKM, per germline. This CDR3 comprises 16 residues. Trimming removed 3 bases from V and 4 bases from J; junction bases left unmatched: 9. The rearrangement uses TRBV28 and TRBJ1-5, with 7 bases that match TRBD1. The clonotype originates from a human donor in good health. Sequenced material: PBMCs. The CDR3 spells CASSFWAGTDNQPQHF. The CDR3 region has the DNA TGTGCCAGCAGTTTTTGGGCCGGGACAGATAATCAGCCCCAGCATTTT.